Reported below is one T cell receptor beta chain. What it binds is unknown. Trimming took off 1 base at V and 3 bases at J, with 10 bases between the two ends. CDR3 length equals 14 residues. Germline loops: CDR1 LGHNA, CDR2 YNFKEQ. This record comes from a study of identical twins. Study-wide points: Model-predicted out-of-frame TCR alpha sharing fell below observed values in monozygotic twins.

Template switching created a universal primer site, and the cDNA included unique molecular identifiers. TCRdb redid the calling of the 5' RACE reads with MiXCR, one entry per CDR3 protein. The top ten clones hold around 3% of a sample with about 470,000 distinct CDR3 sequences, less than 25% of them seen once. This sample was shared with a second study, whose subject was T cells expressing NK-cell markers. That paper notes: It is unclear if expanded NKG2C-expressing clones target HCMV antigens.

The chain links TRBV4-2 to TRBJ2-7; D may be TRBD1 (6 bases). The origin of this receptor is a woman under 30 in good health. Sequences were obtained from CD4+ T cells sorted from blood. CDR3 in DNA: TGTGCCAGCAGCCAAGGGGGGCACGGCTACGAGCAGTACTTC. It codes for CASSQGGHGYEQYF.